This T cell receptor (beta chain) comes out of a study of blood T cell repertoires in COVID-19 (dated by TCRdb to the early 2020s). Regarding the complete study: Samples covering the acute and convalescent phases of COVID-19 were provided by collaborators in the United States, Italy and Spain. Nearly every sample came with metadata listing a de-identified subject ID, COVID-19 status, age in years and sex. The dataset comprised deeply sampled blood TCRbeta repertoires from subjects exposed to, actively infected with, or recovered from COVID-19. Where available, HLA class I and class II types were taken from metadata supplied by the sample provider and were not determined by assay-based typing. Samples came from the ongoing ImmuneRACE study (first 160 participants) plus 1,254 subjects from 6 global collaborators. The repertoires were made available in a free public database intended to serve as a resource for research on the immune response to SARS-CoV-2. The prospective study material was composed of cDNA or gDNA derived from T cells, B-cell-depleted T cells, or PBMCs. The study at large found these results: Clinical and demographic metadata were provided uncurated, with the amount varying by source and participant.

Reading from cysteine to phenylalanine, the CDR3 counts 18 amino acids. The read is trimmed to its CDR3 DNA, 54 bases read in frame from base 1. For this clone: Its antigen is unknown. No much larger clone exists at a distance of one base, and base qualities are not known.

TCRbeta CDR3 regions were amplified from genomic DNA using the immunoSEQ Assay, a bias-controlled multiplex PCR. As for how the authors treated the data: Nucleated cell counts per sample were estimated from amplification of reference gene primers within the assay. To quantify the absolute abundance of each unique TCRbeta CDR3 rearrangement, sequence reads were collapsed and filtered. Productive Simpson clonality was computed per sample as the square root of Simpson's diversity index over productive rearrangements. Entries here come from immuneACCESS through TCRdb and include only in-frame sequences with V and J called. Some clones fail to appear in such tables; in the studies checked, an unresolved V gene covers under half of the shortfall, and the cause of the remainder is unknown. V, J and clone size were drawn from that table, and D and trimming were deduced from the DNA. Within this sample are approximately 260,000 clones, with around 88% of them counted one time only. The top ten hold around 1.3% of the sample.

Participants in the prospective study were aged roughly 18 to 100 years, lived in 20 to 30 United States geographic areas, and enrolled through a virtual design. In the prospective study, cohorts were assigned on the basis of participant-reported clinical history obtained from a screening survey and a study questionnaire. In the prospective study, mobile phlebotomists collected whole blood, serum and a nasopharyngeal or oropharyngeal swab from each participant. Participants in the prospective study had the option to provide additional blood draws and questionnaires over an approximately 2-month period. Prospective study blood samples were shipped either frozen or at room temperature before DNA extraction.

The receptor was derived from a woman aged 40 to 50 with acute COVID-19. The sample was PBMCs or T cells enriched from blood (not recorded which). This sequence uses TRBV21-1 and TRBJ2-1; the table assigns TRBD2, which was not confirmed against the DNA. TRBV21-1 is an annotated pseudogene. The CDR3 region reads CASSKGSSGSNSYNEQFF. Read as DNA, the sequence is TGTGCCAGCAGCAAAGGGAGTAGCGGGAGTAACTCCTACAATGAGCAGTTCTTC.